The source of this TCR beta chain is a study of CD4 T cells in relation to SARS-CoV-2 and coronaviruses. In the study overall: PBMCs were cultured with antigen for nine to eleven days before TCR beta sequencing. Negative control cultures got HIV-1 Nef peptides or no peptide. The restricting HLA molecule for shared crossreactive spike epitopes was mapped.

TCRdb keeps only in-frame clones here, not all; method: immunoSEQ multiplex PCR. The table records about 23,000 clones, around 78% of them present only once. The CDR3 extends over 15 amino acids. CDR1 is MNHEY, CDR2 SMNVEV, per germline (reference sequence). Trimming at V came to 5 bases and at J to 2 bases, leaving 4 bases not matched to a gene. Unexposed donor CD4+ T cells date from about 2011-2018, before the COVID-19 pandemic. After about ten days of culture, CD4+ T cells were isolated. Cells permitting, SARS-CoV-2 S/N and four cold-coronavirus spikes were tested on unexposed-donor CD4+ T cells. Note on this clone: Its antigen is unknown.

The sample comprised CD4+ T cells from PBMCs, cultured in vitro. The V gene is TRBV27, the J gene TRBJ2-1; 9 bases are a match to TRBD1. This TCR was sampled from a human donor in good health. The chain's CDR3 is CASSTTGGTYNEQFF. CDR3 nucleotides: TGTGCCAGCAGTACCACAGGGGGCACCTACAATGAGCAGTTCTTC.